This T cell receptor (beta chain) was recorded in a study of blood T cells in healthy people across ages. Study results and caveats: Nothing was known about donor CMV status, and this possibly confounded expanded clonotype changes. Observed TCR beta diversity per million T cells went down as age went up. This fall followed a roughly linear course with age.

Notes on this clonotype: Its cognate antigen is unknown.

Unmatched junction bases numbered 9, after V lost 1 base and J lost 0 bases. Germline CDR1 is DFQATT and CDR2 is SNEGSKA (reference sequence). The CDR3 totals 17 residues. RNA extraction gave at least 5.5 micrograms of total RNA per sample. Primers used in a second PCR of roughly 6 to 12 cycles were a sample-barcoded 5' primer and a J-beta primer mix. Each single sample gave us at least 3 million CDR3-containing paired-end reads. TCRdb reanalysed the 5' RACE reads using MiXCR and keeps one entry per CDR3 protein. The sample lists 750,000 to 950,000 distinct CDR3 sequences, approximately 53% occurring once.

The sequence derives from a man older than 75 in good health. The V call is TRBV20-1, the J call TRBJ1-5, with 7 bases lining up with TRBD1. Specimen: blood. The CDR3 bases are TGCAGTGCTAGAGCGAAGCGAGGGACAGATAGCAATCAGCCCCAGCATTTT. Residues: CSARAKRGTDSNQPQHF.